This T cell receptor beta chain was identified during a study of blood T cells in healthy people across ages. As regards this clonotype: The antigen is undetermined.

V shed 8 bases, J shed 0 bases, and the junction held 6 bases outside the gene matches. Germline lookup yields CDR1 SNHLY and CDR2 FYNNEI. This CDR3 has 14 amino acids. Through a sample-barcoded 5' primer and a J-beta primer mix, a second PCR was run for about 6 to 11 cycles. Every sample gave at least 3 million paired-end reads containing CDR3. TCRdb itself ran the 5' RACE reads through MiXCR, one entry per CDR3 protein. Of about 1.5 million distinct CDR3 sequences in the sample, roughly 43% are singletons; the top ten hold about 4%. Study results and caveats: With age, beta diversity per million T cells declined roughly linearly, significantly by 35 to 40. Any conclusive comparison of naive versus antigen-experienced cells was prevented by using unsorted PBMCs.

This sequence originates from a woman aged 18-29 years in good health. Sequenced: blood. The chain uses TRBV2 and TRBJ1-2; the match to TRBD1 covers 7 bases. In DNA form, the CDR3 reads TGTGCCAGCCGGACAGGCCTATCTAACTATGGCTACACCTTC. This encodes CASRTGLSNYGYTF.